The 24 T cell receptor beta chains in this list originate from one sample, sequenced in a study of blood T cell repertoires in COVID-19. Generated by immunoSEQ multiplex PCR, the TCRdb table keeps only in-frame clones and is missing some. The sample lists about 94,000 clones; 80% were seen once. Sequencing used peripheral blood. These receptors were taken from a woman older than 75 with acute or convalescent COVID-19.

This chain connects TRBV5-1 to TRBJ2-7, with no clear D. The ends were cut back, 5 bases at V and 1 base at J, with 16 bases in the middle. Germline CDR1 SGHRS, CDR2 YFSETQ. This CDR3 contains 15 residues. The CDR3 nucleotides are TGCGCCAGCAGACGTCTGTTTACAGAATCCTACGAGCAGTACTTC. Translation gives CASRRLFTESYEQYF.

V usage is TRBV10-3 and J usage is TRBJ1-5; D unclear. V dropped 3 bases and J dropped 0 bases, with 6 bases sitting between them. The CDR3 length is 14 residues. Per the germline V gene, CDR1 is ENHRY and CDR2 is SYGVKD. The CDR3 region has the DNA TGTGCCATCAGTGATGACTTTAGCAATCAGCCCCAGCATTTT. The encoded protein is CAISDDFSNQPQHF.

This chain connects TRBV7-3 to TRBJ2-5; possible D gene TRBD2, 6 bases. Per the germline V gene, CDR1 is SGHTA and CDR2 is FQGTGA. Trimming pared 2 bases from V and 4 bases from J, leaving 11 bases between. CDR3 length equals 14 residues. The CDR3 spells CASSLGGRLETQYF. The CDR3, as DNA: TGTGCCAGCAGCTTAGGAGGGCGGTTAGAGACCCAGTACTTC.

The rearrangement uses TRBV19 and TRBJ2-1; D may be TRBD2 (6 bases). This CDR3 has 14 residues. Looked up from germline, CDR1 is LNHDA and CDR2 is SQIVND (reference sequence). V shed 0 bases and J shed 14 bases, with 17 bases lying between them. The CDR3 DNA reads as TGTGCCAGTAGTATAGATCGGCCCAGCGGAGGGAAGTTCTTC. It translates to CASSIDRPSGGKFF. Using reference TRBV19 and TRBJ2-1 for the parts outside the CDR3, the full variable domain is DGGITQSPKYLFRKEGQNVTLSCEQNLNHDAMYWYRQDPGQGLRLIYYSQIVNDFQKGDIAEGYSVSREKKESFPLTVTSAQKNPTAFYLCASSIDRPSGGKFFGPGTRLTVL.

The J gene is TRBJ1-1, the V gene TRBV10-3; TRBD1 is a possible D gene (6 bases). The V and J ends lost 3 bases and 1 base respectively, with 18 bases between them. The germline CDR1 and CDR2 sequences are ENHRY and SYGVKD. The CDR3 is 17 amino acids. The CDR3 is CAISERLTTGRNTEAFF. In DNA form, the CDR3 reads TGTGCCATCAGTGAAAGGCTTACAACAGGGCGGAACACTGAAGCTTTCTTT.

The chain carries TRBV18 and TRBJ1-3; 9 nucleotides agree with TRBD1. V shed 0 bases and J 1 base; nucleotides not matched to a gene: 4. The CDR3 is 17 residues long. CDR1 and CDR2 from the germline V gene are KGHSH and LQKENI. The CDR3 DNA is TGTGCCAGCTCACCACCCTTACAGGGGGCTTCTGGAAACACCATATATTTT. It specifies CASSPPLQGASGNTIYF. Filled out from reference TRBV18 and TRBJ1-3, the complete variable domain reads NAGVMQNPRHLVRRRGQEARLRCSPMKGHSHVYWYRQLPEEGLKFMVYLQKENIIDESGMPKERFSAEFPKEGPSILRIQQVVRGDSAAYFCASSPPLQGASGNTIYFGEGSWLTVV.

This chain joins TRBV27 and TRBJ1-6; no clear D gene. Trimming took 6 bases from V and 2 from J, leaving 5 bases between them. The CDR3 spans 13 residues. Germline values: CDR1 MNHEY, CDR2 SMNVEV (reference sequence). CDR3 bases: TGTGCCAGCAGAACAGCCTATAATTCACCCCTCCACTTT. Encoded protein: CASRTAYNSPLHF.

Only one count was recorded for this clone. This chain links TRBV5-5 with TRBJ1-5; TRBD1 is a possible D gene (5 bases). Germline lookup yields CDR1 SGHKS and CDR2 YYEKEE (reference sequence). The CDR3 sequence is 15 residues long. The germline V and J ends were trimmed by 0 bases and 10 bases, with 17 bases remaining between them. The DNA of the CDR3 is TGTGCCAGCAGCTTGGGATGGGGAGGGGATCGACCCCAGCATTTT. Its protein is CASSLGWGGDRPQHF.

This clone was found a few times. This chain joins TRBV18 and TRBJ1-4; D is perhaps TRBD1 (6 bases). With 2 bases removed from V and 8 bases from J, the gap between germline ends came to 15 bases. CDR1 is KGHSH and CDR2 is LQKENI in the germline V gene. The CDR3 is 15 residues long. The CDR3 nucleotides read TGTGCCAGCTCACCAGGGGGCAGGGGCGGCGAAAAACTGTTTTTT. It specifies CASSPGGRGGEKLFF.

The rearrangement links TRBV6-5 to TRBJ1-4; 9 bases line up with TRBD1. The CDR3 length is 16 residues. The junction had 9 bases not matched to a gene; V was cut back by 3 bases and J by 7 bases. CDR1 MNHEY and CDR2 SVGAGI come from the germline V gene. CDR3 amino acids: CASSYVHTGGGEKLFF. The DNA of the CDR3 is TGTGCCAGCAGTTATGTACATACAGGGGGCGGTGAAAAACTGTTTTTT.

The chain couples TRBV2 to TRBJ2-1; D gene unclear. V lost 7 bases and J 4 bases, leaving 20 bases between the germline ends. In germline, CDR1 is SNHLY, CDR2 FYNNEI. The CDR3 spans 16 residues. The CDR3 bases are TGTGCCAGCAACTCGGTAGCAATACAACTGTACAATGAGCAGTTCTTC. Translation gives CASNSVAIQLYNEQFF.

The V call is TRBV23-1, the J call TRBJ2-3; unclear D gene. TRBV23-1 is annotated as an ORF whose role is uncertain. The CDR3 contains 11 residues. The V end lost 8 bases, the J end lost 6 bases, and 9 bases lay between the germline ends. The CDR3 reads CASLEPDTQYF. The DNA of the CDR3 is TGCGCCAGCTTGGAGCCGGATACGCAGTATTTT.

The chain employs TRBV6-5 and TRBJ1-5; D uncertain. V was trimmed by 0 bases and J by 0 bases, leaving 9 bases between them. This CDR3 comprises 16 residues. In germline, CDR1 is MNHEY, CDR2 SVGAGI. In DNA, the CDR3 is TGTGCCAGCAGTTACTCTGCGGGCATTAGCAATCAGCCCCAGCATTTT. Translating it yields CASSYSAGISNQPQHF.

The chain recombines TRBV29-1 with TRBJ1-1, with TRBD1 matching over 7 bases. J gave up 4 bases and V 6 bases, and 5 bases lay outside the gene matches. CDR3 length: 12 amino acids. CDR1 is SQVTM, CDR2 ANQGSEA, per germline. The CDR3 loop reads CSVYPGGTEAFF. In DNA, the CDR3 is TGCAGCGTATACCCAGGGGGCACTGAAGCTTTCTTT.

This chain uses TRBV6-4 with TRBJ1-2, with D maybe TRBD1 (5 bases). Trimming left V 6 bases short and J 7 bases short, with 27 bases between. CDR3 length equals 17 residues. Looked up from germline, CDR1 is MRHNA and CDR2 is SNTAGT. CDR3 amino acids: CASRPATAYGTLTGYTF. In DNA form, the CDR3 reads TGTGCCAGCAGACCCGCGACAGCCTATGGCACCTTGACTGGCTACACCTTC.

This chain joins TRBV5-8 and TRBJ2-7; D gene ambiguous. V dropped 4 bases and J dropped 1 base, with 15 bases sitting between them. This CDR3 comprises 15 residues. CDR1 and CDR2 from the germline V gene are SGHTS and YDEGEE. The DNA for the CDR3 is TGTGCCAGCAGCCCGGTCGGCACCAGGTCCTACGAGCAGTACTTC. It translates to CASSPVGTRSYEQYF. The full variable domain, rest sourced from reference TRBV5-8 and TRBJ2-7, is EAGVTQSPTHLIKTRGQQATLRCSPISGHTSVYWYQQALGLGLQFLLWYDEGEERNRGNFPPRFSGRQFPNYSSELNVNALELEDSALYLCASSPVGTRSYEQYFGPGTRLTVT.

V usage is TRBV7-9 and J usage is TRBJ2-7; tentatively, D is TRBD1 (5 bases). Trimming took off 4 bases at V and 5 bases at J, with 21 bases between the two ends. Germline V gives CDR1 SEHNR, CDR2 FQNEAQ (reference sequence). The CDR3 consists of 16 residues. The CDR3: CASSSPKQVSTDEQYF. The CDR3 nucleotides read TGTGCCAGCAGCTCCCCTAAACAGGTTTCGACGGACGAGCAGTACTTC.

This chain joins TRBV7-2 and TRBJ2-1; 13 positions agree with TRBD2. V lost 5 bases and J lost 6; bases outside the gene matches: 10. The CDR3 loop spans 17 amino acids. Germline V gives CDR1 SGHTA, CDR2 FQGNSA. As DNA, the CDR3 is TGTGCCAGCAGCGTCGCACTAGCGGGGGGGCCAATCAATGAGCAGTTCTTC. It yields the protein CASSVALAGGPINEQFF.

This clone was seen a few times. This chain links TRBV27 with TRBJ2-4; D remains ambiguous. The length of the CDR3 is 16 residues. Germline loops: CDR1 MNHEY, CDR2 SMNVEV (reference sequence). Trimming shortened V by 4 bases and J by 0 bases, and 13 bases separated the two germline ends. The CDR3 nucleotides are TGTGCCAGCAGTTCGCTCCCTAATCTAGCCAAAAACATTCAGTACTTC. It codes for CASSSLPNLAKNIQYF.

The gene calls are TRBV14 and TRBJ2-5; 8 nucleotides line up with TRBD2. The CDR3 totals 15 residues. CDR1 is SGHDN and CDR2 is FVKESK in the germline V gene. J gave up 4 bases and V 2 bases, and 6 bases lay outside the gene matches. Here the CDR3 DNA reads TGTGCCAGCAGCCAATTCGGGACTAGGCGAGAGACCCAGTACTTC. It translates to CASSQFGTRRETQYF.

This clone appeared a few times. The chain combines TRBV2 with TRBJ2-5, with D perhaps matching TRBD1 (6 bases). The CDR3 contains 14 residues. Trimming removed 4 bases at V and 4 bases at J, with 13 bases between. The germline CDR1 and CDR2 sequences are SNHLY and FYNNEI. In nucleotides, the CDR3 is TGTGCCAGCAGTGGCGACAGGTCGAGAGAGACCCAGTACTTC. Its protein is CASSGDRSRETQYF.

The chain joins TRBV7-2 to TRBJ1-5, with 7 nucleotides matching TRBD1. Germline V gene lookup returns CDR1 SGHTA and CDR2 FQGNSA. Trimming took 2 bases from V and 2 from J; bases not matched to a gene: 3. This CDR3 contains 15 residues. The CDR3 loop is CASSLITGGNQPQHF. The CDR3, as DNA: TGTGCCAGCAGCTTAATTACAGGGGGCAATCAGCCCCAGCATTTT.

V usage is TRBV5-4 and J usage is TRBJ1-6; 9 bases match TRBD1. The CDR3 spans 16 residues. The V gene's germline CDR1 is SGHNT and CDR2 YYREEE (reference sequence). V lost 5 bases to trimming and J lost 3 bases; unmatched junction nucleotides: 6. CDR3 residues: CASRPDRGGYNSPLHF. CDR3 in DNA: TGTGCCAGCAGGCCGGACAGGGGCGGCTATAATTCACCCCTCCACTTT.

This clone was picked up many times. The V gene is TRBV2, the J gene TRBJ1-1; D gene unclear. Germline-derived CDR1 and CDR2 are SNHLY and FYNNEI. The CDR3 sequence is 13 residues long. V lost 4 bases to trimming and J lost 4 bases, with 10 bases between them. The CDR3 region is CASSGQRGTEAFF. The CDR3 DNA reads as TGTGCCAGCAGTGGCCAGCGGGGCACTGAAGCTTTCTTT.